This record concerns one T cell receptor beta chain sequence. These data are taken from a study of cytomegalovirus exposure and HLA in healthy donors. The PCR contained 60 Vbeta and 13 Jbeta primers. Sequencing used immunoSEQ multiplex PCR; TCRdb keeps in-frame clones, though not all of them. The data contain around 180,000 clones, about 80% of them singletons. Trimming took off 2 bases at V and 5 bases at J, with 6 bases between the two ends. Germline V gene sequence: CDR1 SGHNT, CDR2 YENEEA. This CDR3 region has 12 residues. This sequence originates from a young man in good health and CMV-seropositive. Sequencing input: PBMCs. The genes are TRBV11-3 and TRBJ2-5, with D possibly TRBD2 on 5 matching bases. The CDR3 DNA reads TGTGCCAGCAGCTTAACTAGGGAGACCCAGTACTTC. This codes for CASSLTRETQYF.